These T cell receptor beta chains were read from a single sample in a study of blood T cell repertoires in COVID-19. The protocol was immunoSEQ multiplex PCR, while the TCRdb copy is restricted to in-frame clones and leaves out a portion. This sample has fewer than 400,000 clones, with about nine tenths found just once. Specimen: PBMCs or T cells enriched from blood (not recorded which). The origin of the receptors is a man younger than 45 who had recovered from COVID-19. Each CDR3 is given with its conserved first and last residue. Each record gives: D gene, V gene, clone size, J gene, CDR3 protein, CDR3 DNA. The D gene is left open where the match is weak. Rows may omit the clone size; those that give it use once, few, many or a size class.

TRBD1	TRBV3-1/TRBV3-2	.	TRBJ2-2	CASSQPGQGYTGELFF	TGTGCCAGCAGCCAACCGGGACAGGGCTACACCGGGGAGCTGTTTTTT
TRBD2	TRBV3-1/TRBV3-2	.	TRBJ2-2	CASSQVAGVGELFF	TGTGCCAGCAGCCAAGTAGCGGGAGTCGGGGAGCTGTTTTTT
TRBD2	TRBV4-1	.	TRBJ2-5	CASGPSGSGETQYF	TGCGCCAGCGGACCTAGCGGGAGCGGTGAGACCCAGTACTTC
TRBD1	TRBV9	.	TRBJ1-5	CASSPGQGLRQPQHF	TGTGCCAGCAGCCCCGGACAGGGCTTGCGTCAGCCCCAGCATTTT
TRBD1	TRBV19	.	TRBJ1-5	CASIDLTGGNQPQHF	TGTGCCAGTATCGATTTGACAGGGGGAAATCAGCCCCAGCATTTT
.	TRBV27	.	TRBJ2-5	CASSSGQRETQYF	TGTGCCAGCAGTTCTGGACAGAGGGAGACCCAGTACTTC
TRBD2	TRBV7-9	few	TRBJ2-3	CASSTGLAGGSVQYF	TGTGCCAGCAGCACGGGACTAGCGGGAGGGTCGGTTCAGTATTTT
.	TRBV28	.	TRBJ1-5	CASIDSFGYQPQHF	TGTGCCAGCATCGACAGTTTCGGCTATCAGCCCCAGCATTTT
.	TRBV19	.	TRBJ1-6	CASSIVGQGYNSPLHF	TGTGCCAGTAGTATTGTGGGGCAGGGTTATAATTCACCCCTCCACTTT
.	TRBV28	.	TRBJ1-1	CASSLVGDPGSTEAFF	TGTGCCAGCAGTTTGGTCGGGGATCCGGGATCCACTGAAGCTTTCTTT
.	TRBV19	.	TRBJ1-4	CASSMYAVATNEKLFF	TGTGCCAGTAGTATGTATGCAGTTGCAACTAATGAAAAACTGTTTTTT
.	TRBV19	.	TRBJ2-2	CASSFNRSTGELFF	TGTGCCAGTAGTTTTAATAGGAGCACCGGGGAGCTGTTTTTT
TRBD2	TRBV7-2	.	TRBJ2-1	CASAKTSGGPSITYNEQFF	TGTGCCAGCGCCAAGACTAGCGGGGGGCCGTCCATTACCTACAATGAGCAGTTCTTC
TRBD2	TRBV5-1	.	TRBJ2-5	CASSSPSTSGRAWGETQYF	TGCGCCAGCAGCTCCCCATCGACTAGCGGGAGGGCCTGGGGAGAGACCCAGTACTTC
TRBD1	TRBV19	.	TRBJ2-3	CASSADREDTQYF	TGTGCCAGTAGCGCCGACAGGGAGGATACGCAGTATTTT
.	TRBV24-1	.	TRBJ2-5	CATSVTGEGETQYF	TGTGCCACCAGTGTGACAGGGGAGGGTGAGACCCAGTACTTC
TRBD1	TRBV6-5	.	TRBJ2-7	CASSFITGAVNEQYF	TGTGCCAGCAGTTTCATCACAGGGGCGGTTAACGAGCAGTACTTC
.	TRBV12-3/TRBV12-4	.	TRBJ2-7	CASSLSLSYEQYF	TGTGCCAGCAGTTTGAGTCTATCCTACGAGCAGTACTTC
.	TRBV20-1	.	TRBJ2-1	CSGLVNEQFF	TGCAGTGGTCTAGTCAATGAGCAGTTCTTC
TRBD2	TRBV10-3	few	TRBJ2-7	CAISDTSGSYEQYF	TGTGCCATCAGTGACACTAGCGGAAGTTACGAGCAGTACTTC
.	TRBV4-1	.	TRBJ1-4	CASSQERPGGIWTNEKLFF	TGCGCCAGCAGCCAAGAGAGGCCGGGAGGGATTTGGACTAATGAAAAACTGTTTTTT
.	TRBV19	.	TRBJ2-2	CASTARGNTGELFF	TGTGCCAGTACCGCCAGGGGTAACACCGGGGAGCTGTTTTTT
.	TRBV2	.	TRBJ1-6	CASQGQKTSPLHF	TGTGCCAGCCAAGGACAGAAAACCTCACCCCTCCACTTT
TRBD2	TRBV13	.	TRBJ2-2	CASSPGTTPGELFF	TGTGCCAGCAGCCCAGGGACTACCCCCGGGGAGCTGTTTTTT